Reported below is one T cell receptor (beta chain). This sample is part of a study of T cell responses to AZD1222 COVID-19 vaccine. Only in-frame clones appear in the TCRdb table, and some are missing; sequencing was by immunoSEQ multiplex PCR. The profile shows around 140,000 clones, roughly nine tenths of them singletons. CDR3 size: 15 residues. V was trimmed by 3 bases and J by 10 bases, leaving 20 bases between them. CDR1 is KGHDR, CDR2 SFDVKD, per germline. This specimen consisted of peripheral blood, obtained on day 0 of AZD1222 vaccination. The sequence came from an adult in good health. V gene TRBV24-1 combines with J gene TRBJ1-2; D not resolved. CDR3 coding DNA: TGTGCCACCAGTGATCATAAGGCGGGAACTCGGCTCTACACCTTC. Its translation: CATSDHKAGTRLYTF.